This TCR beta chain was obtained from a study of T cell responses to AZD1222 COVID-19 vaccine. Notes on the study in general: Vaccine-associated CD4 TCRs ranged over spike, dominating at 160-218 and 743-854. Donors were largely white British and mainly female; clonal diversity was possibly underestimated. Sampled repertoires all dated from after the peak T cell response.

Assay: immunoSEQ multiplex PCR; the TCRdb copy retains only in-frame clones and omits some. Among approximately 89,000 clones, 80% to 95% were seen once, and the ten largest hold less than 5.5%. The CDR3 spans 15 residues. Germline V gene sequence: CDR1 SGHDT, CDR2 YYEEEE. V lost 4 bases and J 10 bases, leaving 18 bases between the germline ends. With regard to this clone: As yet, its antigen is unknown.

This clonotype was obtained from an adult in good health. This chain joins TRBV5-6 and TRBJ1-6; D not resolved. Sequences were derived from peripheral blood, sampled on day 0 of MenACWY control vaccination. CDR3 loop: CASSPPGWEGSPLHF. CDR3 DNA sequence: TGTGCCAGCAGCCCCCCAGGTTGGGAAGGGTCACCCCTCCACTTT.